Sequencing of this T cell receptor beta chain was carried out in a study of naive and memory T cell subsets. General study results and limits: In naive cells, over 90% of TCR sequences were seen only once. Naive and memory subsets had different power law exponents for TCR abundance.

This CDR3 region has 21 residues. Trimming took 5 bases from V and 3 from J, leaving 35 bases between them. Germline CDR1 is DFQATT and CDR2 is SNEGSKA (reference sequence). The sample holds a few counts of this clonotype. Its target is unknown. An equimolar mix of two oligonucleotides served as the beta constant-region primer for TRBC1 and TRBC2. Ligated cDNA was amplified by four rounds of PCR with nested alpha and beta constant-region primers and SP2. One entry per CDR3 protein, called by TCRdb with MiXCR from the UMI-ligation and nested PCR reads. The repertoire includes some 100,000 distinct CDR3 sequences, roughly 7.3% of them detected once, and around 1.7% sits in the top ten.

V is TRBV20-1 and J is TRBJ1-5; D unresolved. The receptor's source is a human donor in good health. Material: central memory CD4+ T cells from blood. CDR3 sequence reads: CSALGPRVTGGLNPSNQPQHF. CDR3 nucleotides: TGCAGTGCTCTTGGACCACGAGTTACCGGCGGCCTGAACCCCTCCAATCAGCCCCAGCATTTT.